This TCR beta chain was observed in a study of regulatory T cells in long-lasting Graves disease. About the study: New Graves' disease cases had less than 3 months of antithyroid drugs. General observations from the study: A greater number of public clonotypes (roughly 2,800) was shared by persistent patients than by new patients (approximately 1,000). What was studied was peripheral blood only, and not thyroid tissue.

V lost 4 bases and J lost 2, with 12 bases in between. The CDR3 totals 15 residues. The germline CDR1 and CDR2 sequences are LGHNA and YSLEER. Time point specified: newly diagnosed GD, antithyroid drugs for less than 3 months. RNA isolated from PBMCs was used to make the TCR library. Sequencing libraries for TCR beta were prepared with iRepertoire HTBI primers and Arm-PCR of CDR3 regions. In the authors' methods: The samples yielded fewer than 75 TRBV and roughly 14 TRBJ segments. One entry per CDR3 protein, called by TCRdb with MiXCR from the multiplex PCR reads. TCRdb's processing, not the authors' own work, is the source of the V and J calls. Of a few hundred thousand distinct CDR3 sequences listed, roughly 18% were seen once; the top ten hold 22%. To note about this clonotype: What it recognizes is unknown.

This sequence was found in a female donor with Graves disease. Sample: peripheral blood mononuclear cells (PBMCs), taken at new diagnosis, from a patient treated with antithyroid drugs. The chain carries TRBV4-3 and TRBJ1-3; D is unclear. CDR3 amino acids: CASSPGWVPGNTIYF. CDR3 nucleotide sequence: TGCGCCAGCAGCCCTGGTTGGGTCCCTGGAAACACCATATATTTT.